The T cell receptor beta chain under discussion was sequenced for a study of blood T cell repertoires in COVID-19 (TCRdb year 2020). General notes on the study: Samples from collaborators originated in the United States, Italy and Spain and spanned both the acute and convalescent phases of COVID-19. The material from the prospective study consisted of cDNA or gDNA derived from T cells, B-cell-depleted T cells, or PBMCs. Deeply sampled blood TCRbeta repertoires from subjects exposed to, actively infected with, or recovered from COVID-19 were included in the dataset. The repertoires were released in a freely available public database intended as a resource for research on the immune response to SARS-CoV-2. The samples were drawn from two sources: the first 160 participants of the ongoing ImmuneRACE study, and fewer than 1,500 subjects contributed by 6 global collaborators. Sample metadata almost always included a de-identified subject ID, COVID-19 status, age in years and sex. Where available, HLA class I and class II types were taken from metadata supplied by the sample provider and were not determined by assay-based typing. Overall study outcomes, separate from this receptor: The amount of clinical and demographic metadata varied by source and participant and was provided uncurated.

From the germline V gene, CDR1 is SGHTA and CDR2 is FQGNSA. Measured from the cysteine to the phenylalanine, the CDR3 is 12 residues long. The CDR3 DNA has 36 bases and is translated from base 1. The V end loses 5 bases and the J end loses 7 bases, and a stretch of 9 bases separates them. Details on this clone: The clone's antigen remains unknown. No base qualities exist here, and no much larger clone lies one base off it.

Collaborating institutions collected whole blood in K2EDTA tubes following their own protocols. For TCRbeta analysis, collaborator samples were shipped as frozen whole blood, as isolated PBMCs, or as DNA extracted from either sample type. The immunoSEQ Assay, a bias-controlled multiplex PCR, was used to amplify TCRbeta CDR3 regions from genomic DNA. Per the original workflow: Nucleated cell counts per sample were estimated from amplification of reference gene primers within the assay. To quantify the absolute abundance of each unique TCRbeta CDR3 rearrangement, sequence reads were collapsed and filtered. Productive Simpson clonality was computed per sample as the square root of Simpson's diversity index over productive rearrangements. The table was pulled from immuneACCESS by TCRdb, which kept in-frame rearrangements only. Such tables lose some clones; where checked, under half of the loss comes from unresolved V genes, and the rest has no known cause. The V and J calls and clone size were taken over from that table, and D and trimming were inferred from the DNA. In this sample the table shows tens of thousands of clones, 85% of which occur a single time. The ten largest clones capture around 25% of the sample.

The receptor's source is a human donor in a cohort sampled during active COVID-19. Sequences were obtained from peripheral blood. The chain was built from TRBV7-2 and TRBJ1-5; no D segment can be confidently identified. The DNA is as follows: TGTGCCAGCAGCCGCAAGCTACAGCCCCAGCATTTT. Its translation is CASSRKLQPQHF.